This T cell receptor (beta chain) comes out of a study of blood T cell repertoires in COVID-19. The CDR3 is 14 residues long. V lost 5 bases, J lost 5 bases, and 10 bases lay in between. Germline assignment: CDR1 LGHDT and CDR2 YNNKEL (reference sequence). The method was immunoSEQ multiplex PCR; TCRdb's version includes in-frame clones alone and lacks a portion of them. The sample includes some 270,000 clones, roughly nine tenths of them seen just once. J is TRBJ1-6 and V is TRBV3-1 (or the pseudogene TRBV3-2); D gene unclear. The material sequenced was PBMCs or T cells enriched from blood (not recorded which). This clonotype originated in a woman aged 55-69 years who had recovered from COVID-19. The CDR3 coding sequence is TGTGCCAGCAGCTTACAGAGTAATAATTCACCCCTCCACTTT. Its translation: CASSLQSNNSPLHF.